This TCR beta chain was captured in a study of shared clonotypes between healthy human individuals. Profiled with immunoSEQ multiplex PCR; TCRdb holds only in-frame clones, not every one. The repertoire has some 2.4 million clones, roughly 93% of them found once; the top ten carry roughly 0.36%. None of the donors, who were healthy HIV-negative adults, had recently had acute infections or vaccinations. All participating donors were Caucasian adults from Nashville, Tennessee. Investigators divided CD4+ cells into CD45RA+ naive and CD45RA-negative memory subsets. Study-level findings and limits: Large sequencing depth failed to make sorted-subset sequencing complete, rarefaction showed.

Only a few counts were recorded for this clone. Antigen specificity is unknown. From germline, CDR1 is MNHNS and CDR2 SASEGT. The V and J ends lost 7 bases and 3 bases, in that order; junction bases with no gene match: 8. CDR3 length: 14 residues. The chain uses TRBV6-1 and TRBJ1-1, with 7 bases identical to TRBD1. This TCR was sampled from a young man in good health. Some clones in this sample may be carry-over from other donors' samples. The source material was naive CD4+ T cells from PBMCs. Documented subset: CD45RA+ positively selected. The CDR3 sequence is CASTPAGGYTEAFF. The CDR3 DNA follows: TGTGCCAGCACTCCTGCAGGGGGGTACACTGAAGCTTTCTTT.